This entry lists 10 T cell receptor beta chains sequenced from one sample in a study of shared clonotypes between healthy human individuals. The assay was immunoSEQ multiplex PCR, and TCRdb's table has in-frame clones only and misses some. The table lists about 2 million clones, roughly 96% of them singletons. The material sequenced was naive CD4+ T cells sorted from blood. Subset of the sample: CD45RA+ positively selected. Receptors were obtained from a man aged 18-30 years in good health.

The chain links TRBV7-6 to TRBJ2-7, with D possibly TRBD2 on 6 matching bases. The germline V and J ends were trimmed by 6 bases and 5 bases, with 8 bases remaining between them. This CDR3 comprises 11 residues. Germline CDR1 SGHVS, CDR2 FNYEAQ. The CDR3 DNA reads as TGTGCCAGCAGTTGGGGGGACGAGCAGTACTTC. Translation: CASSWGDEQYF.

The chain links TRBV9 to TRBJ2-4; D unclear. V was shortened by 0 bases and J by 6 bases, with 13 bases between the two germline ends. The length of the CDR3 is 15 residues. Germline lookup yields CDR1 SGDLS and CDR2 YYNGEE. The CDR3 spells CASSVVGLGSNIQYF. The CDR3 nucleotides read TGTGCCAGCAGCGTAGTGGGTCTGGGGTCAAACATTCAGTACTTC.

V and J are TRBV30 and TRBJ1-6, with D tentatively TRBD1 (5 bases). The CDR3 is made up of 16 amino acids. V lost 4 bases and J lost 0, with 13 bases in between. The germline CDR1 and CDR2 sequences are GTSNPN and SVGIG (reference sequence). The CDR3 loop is CAWTPRGSSYNSPLHF. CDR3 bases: TGTGCCTGGACTCCCCGGGGGAGCTCCTATAATTCACCCCTCCACTTT.

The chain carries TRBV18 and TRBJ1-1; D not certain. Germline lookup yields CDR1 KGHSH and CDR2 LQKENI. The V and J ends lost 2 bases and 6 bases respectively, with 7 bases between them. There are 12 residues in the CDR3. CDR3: CASSPTEPEAFF. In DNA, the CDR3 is TGTGCCAGCTCACCAACGGAACCTGAAGCTTTCTTT.

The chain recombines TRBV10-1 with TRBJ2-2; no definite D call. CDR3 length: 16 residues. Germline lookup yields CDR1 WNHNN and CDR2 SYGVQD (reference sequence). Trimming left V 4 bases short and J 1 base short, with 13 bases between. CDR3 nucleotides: TGCGCCAGCAGTGTCTCTAAGCTTTTGAACACCGGGGAGCTGTTTTTT. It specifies CASSVSKLLNTGELFF.

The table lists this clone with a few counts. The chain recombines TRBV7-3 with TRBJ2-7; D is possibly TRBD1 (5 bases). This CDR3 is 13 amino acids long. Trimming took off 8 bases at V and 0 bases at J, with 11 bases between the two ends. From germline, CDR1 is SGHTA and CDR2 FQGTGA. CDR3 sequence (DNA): TGTGCCAGCTCAGAAGGGGTCTCCTACGAGCAGTACTTC. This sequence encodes CASSEGVSYEQYF. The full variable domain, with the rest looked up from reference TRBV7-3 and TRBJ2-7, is GAGVSQTPSNKVTEKGKYVELRCDPISGHTALYWYRQSLGQGPEFLIYFQGTGAADDSGLPNDRFFAVRPEGSVSTLKIQRTERGDSAVYLCASSEGVSYEQYFGPGTRLTVT.

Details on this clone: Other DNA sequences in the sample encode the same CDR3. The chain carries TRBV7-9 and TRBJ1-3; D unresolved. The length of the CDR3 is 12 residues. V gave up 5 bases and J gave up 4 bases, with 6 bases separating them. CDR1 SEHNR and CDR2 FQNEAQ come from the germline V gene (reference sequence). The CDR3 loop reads CASSPLGNTIYF. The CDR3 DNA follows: TGTGCCAGCAGCCCGCTAGGAAACACCATATATTTT.

CDR3 protein: CASSQDRGIPQHF. CDR3 bases: TGCGCCAGCAGCCAAGATAGGGGGATACCCCAGCATTTT. The chain couples TRBV4-1 to TRBJ1-5, with a tentative D call TRBD1 (6 bases). CDR3 length: 13 residues. Per germline, CDR1 MGHRA and CDR2 YSYEKL. V was cut by 0 bases and J by 10 bases, with 10 bases left in between.

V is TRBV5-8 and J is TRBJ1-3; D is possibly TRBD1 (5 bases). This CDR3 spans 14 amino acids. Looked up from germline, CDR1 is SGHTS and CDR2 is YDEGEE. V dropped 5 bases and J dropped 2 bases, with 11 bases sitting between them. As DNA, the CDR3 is TGTGCCAGCAGTGCATGGGGCGCTGGAAACACCATATATTTT. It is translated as CASSAWGAGNTIYF.

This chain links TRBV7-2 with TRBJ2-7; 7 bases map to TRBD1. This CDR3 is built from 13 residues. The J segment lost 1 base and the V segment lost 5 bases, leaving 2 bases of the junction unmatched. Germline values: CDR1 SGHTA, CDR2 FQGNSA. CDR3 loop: CASSKGQSYEQYF. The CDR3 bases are TGTGCCAGCAGCAAGGGACAGTCCTACGAGCAGTACTTC. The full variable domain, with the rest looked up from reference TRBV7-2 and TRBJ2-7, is GAGVSQSPSNKVTEKGKDVELRCDPISGHTALYWYRQSLGQGLEFLIYFQGNSAPDKSGLPSDRFSAERTGGSVSTLTIQRTQQEDSAVYLCASSKGQSYEQYFGPGTRLTVT.